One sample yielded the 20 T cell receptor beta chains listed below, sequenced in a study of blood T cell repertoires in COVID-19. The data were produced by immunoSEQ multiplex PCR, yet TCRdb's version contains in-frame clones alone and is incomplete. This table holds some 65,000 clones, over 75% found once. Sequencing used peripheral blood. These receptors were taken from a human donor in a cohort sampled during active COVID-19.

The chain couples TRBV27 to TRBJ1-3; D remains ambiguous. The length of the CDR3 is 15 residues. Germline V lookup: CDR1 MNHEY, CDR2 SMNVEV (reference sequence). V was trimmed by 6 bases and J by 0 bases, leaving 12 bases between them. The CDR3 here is CASRAQGSSGNTIYF. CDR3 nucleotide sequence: TGTGCCAGCAGGGCCCAAGGGAGCTCTGGAAACACCATATATTTT.

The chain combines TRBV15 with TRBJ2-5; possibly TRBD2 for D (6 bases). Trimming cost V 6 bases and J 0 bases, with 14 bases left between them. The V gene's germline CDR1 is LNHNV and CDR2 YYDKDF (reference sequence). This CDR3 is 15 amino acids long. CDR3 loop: CATSNAQRDQETQYF. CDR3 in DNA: TGTGCCACCAGTAATGCCCAGCGGGACCAAGAGACCCAGTACTTC. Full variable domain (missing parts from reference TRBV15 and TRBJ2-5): DAMVIQNPRYQVTQFGKPVTLSCSQTLNHNVMYWYQQKSSQAPKLLFHYYDKDFNNEADTPDNFQSRRPNTSFCFLDIRSPGLGDTAMYLCATSNAQRDQETQYFGPGTRLLVL.

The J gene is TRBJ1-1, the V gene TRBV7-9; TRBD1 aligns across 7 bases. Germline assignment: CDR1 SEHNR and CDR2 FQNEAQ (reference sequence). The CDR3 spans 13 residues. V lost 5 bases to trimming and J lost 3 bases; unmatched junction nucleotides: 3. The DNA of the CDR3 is TGTGCCAGCAGCATGGGACAGCACACTGAAGCTTTCTTT. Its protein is CASSMGQHTEAFF.

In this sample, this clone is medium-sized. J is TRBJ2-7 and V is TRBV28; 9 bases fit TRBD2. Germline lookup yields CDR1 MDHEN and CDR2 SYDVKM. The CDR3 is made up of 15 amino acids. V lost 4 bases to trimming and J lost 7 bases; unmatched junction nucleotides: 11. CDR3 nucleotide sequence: TGTGCCAGCAGTTCCATAACTAGCGGGCAAGGGGAGCAGTACTTC. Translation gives CASSSITSGQGEQYF.

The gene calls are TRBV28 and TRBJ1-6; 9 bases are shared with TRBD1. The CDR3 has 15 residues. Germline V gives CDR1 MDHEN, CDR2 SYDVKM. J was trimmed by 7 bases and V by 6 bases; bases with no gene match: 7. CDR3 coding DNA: TGTGCCAGCAGACCCGCCGGACAGGGGAATTCACCCCTCCACTTT. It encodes CASRPAGQGNSPLHF.

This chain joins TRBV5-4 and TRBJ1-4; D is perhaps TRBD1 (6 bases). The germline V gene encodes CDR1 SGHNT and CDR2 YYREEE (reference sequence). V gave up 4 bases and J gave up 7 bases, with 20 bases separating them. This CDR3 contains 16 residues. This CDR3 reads CASSPGTPLGGEKLFF. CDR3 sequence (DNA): TGTGCCAGCAGCCCCGGGACACCACTTGGTGGTGAAAAACTGTTTTTT.

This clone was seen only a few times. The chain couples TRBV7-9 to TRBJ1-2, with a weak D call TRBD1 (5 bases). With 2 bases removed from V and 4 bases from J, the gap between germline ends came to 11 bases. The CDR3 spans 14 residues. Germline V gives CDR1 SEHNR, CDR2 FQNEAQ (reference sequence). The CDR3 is CASSLRSGGYGYTF. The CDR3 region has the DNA TGTGCCAGCAGCTTAAGGTCCGGGGGCTATGGCTACACCTTC.

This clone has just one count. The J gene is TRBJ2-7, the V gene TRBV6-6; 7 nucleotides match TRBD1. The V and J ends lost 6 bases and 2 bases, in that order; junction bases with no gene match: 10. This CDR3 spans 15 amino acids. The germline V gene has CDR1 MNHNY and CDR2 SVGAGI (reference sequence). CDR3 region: CASSGLDRAPYEQYF. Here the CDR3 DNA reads TGTGCCAGCAGCGGGCTCGACAGGGCTCCCTACGAGCAGTACTTC.

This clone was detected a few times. The CDR3 DNA reads as TGTGCCTGGAGTGTTAAGGGAGGGGGTAGTGGCTACACCTTC. It encodes CAWSVKGGGSGYTF. The rearrangement joins TRBV30 to TRBJ1-2, with TRBD1 as a possible D gene (6 bases). Per the germline V gene, CDR1 is GTSNPN and CDR2 is SVGIG (reference sequence). V dropped 0 bases and J dropped 7 bases, with 15 bases sitting between them. The CDR3 length is 14 residues.

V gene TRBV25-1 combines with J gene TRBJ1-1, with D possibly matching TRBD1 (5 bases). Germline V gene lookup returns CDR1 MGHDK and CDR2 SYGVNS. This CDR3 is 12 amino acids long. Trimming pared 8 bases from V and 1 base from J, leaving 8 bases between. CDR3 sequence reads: CASGQTNTEAFF. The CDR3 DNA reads TGTGCCAGCGGACAAACGAACACTGAAGCTTTCTTT.

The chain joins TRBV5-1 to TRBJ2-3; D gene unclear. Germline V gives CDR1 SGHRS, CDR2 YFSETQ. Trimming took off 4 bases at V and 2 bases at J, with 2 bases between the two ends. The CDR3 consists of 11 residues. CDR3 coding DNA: TGCGCCAGCAGCCACACAGATACGCAGTATTTT. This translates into CASSHTDTQYF. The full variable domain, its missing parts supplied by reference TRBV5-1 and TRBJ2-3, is KAGVTQTPRYLIKTRGQQVTLSCSPISGHRSVSWYQQTPGQGLQFLFEYFSETQRNKGNFPGRFSGRQFSNSRSEMNVSTLELGDSALYLCASSHTDTQYFGPGTRLTVL.

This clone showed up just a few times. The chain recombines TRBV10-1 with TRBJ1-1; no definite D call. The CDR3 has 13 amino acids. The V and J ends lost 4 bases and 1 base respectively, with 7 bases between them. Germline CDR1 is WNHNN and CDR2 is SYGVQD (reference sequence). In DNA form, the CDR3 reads TGCGCCAGCAGTGGGCAAGAGAACACTGAAGCTTTCTTT. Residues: CASSGQENTEAFF.

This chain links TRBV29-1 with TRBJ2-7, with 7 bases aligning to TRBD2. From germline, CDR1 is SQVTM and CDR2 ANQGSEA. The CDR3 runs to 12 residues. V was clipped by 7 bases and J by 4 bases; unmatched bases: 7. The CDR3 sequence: CSGGAGSYEQYF. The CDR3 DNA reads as TGCAGCGGGGGAGCGGGATCTTACGAGCAGTACTTC.

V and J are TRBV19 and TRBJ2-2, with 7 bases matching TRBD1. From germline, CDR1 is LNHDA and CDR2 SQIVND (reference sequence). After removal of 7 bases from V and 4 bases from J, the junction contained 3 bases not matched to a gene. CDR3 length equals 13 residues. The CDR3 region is CASTQGFTGELFF. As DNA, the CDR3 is TGTGCCAGTACACAGGGGTTCACCGGGGAGCTGTTTTTT.

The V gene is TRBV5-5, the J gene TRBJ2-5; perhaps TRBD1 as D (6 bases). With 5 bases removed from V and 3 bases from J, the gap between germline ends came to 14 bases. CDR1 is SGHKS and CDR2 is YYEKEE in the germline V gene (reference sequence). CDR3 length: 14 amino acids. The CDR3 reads CASRKQGLEETQYF. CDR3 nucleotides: TGTGCCAGCAGGAAACAGGGTTTGGAAGAGACCCAGTACTTC.

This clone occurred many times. CDR3: CASSRLSYGYTF. For the CDR3, the DNA is TGTGCCAGCAGTCGACTCAGCTATGGCTACACCTTC. The chain combines TRBV12-3 or TRBV12-4 with TRBJ1-2; D gene ambiguous. The CDR3 spans 12 residues. Trimming took off 5 bases at V and 4 bases at J, with 8 bases between the two ends.

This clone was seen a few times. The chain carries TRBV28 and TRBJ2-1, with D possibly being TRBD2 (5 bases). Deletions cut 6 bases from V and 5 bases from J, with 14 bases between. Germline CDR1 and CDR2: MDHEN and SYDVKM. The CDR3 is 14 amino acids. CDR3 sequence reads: CASSPPGYDNEQFF. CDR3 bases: TGTGCCAGCAGCCCACCGGGATACGACAATGAGCAGTTCTTC.

DNA of the CDR3: TGTGCCAGCAGTGAGGGACAGAGCTATAATTCACCCCTCCACTTT. This gives the protein CASSEGQSYNSPLHF. The chain recombines TRBV2 with TRBJ1-6; 7 bases are a match to TRBD1. V was pared by 3 bases and J by 3 bases, with 2 bases of the junction left unmatched. This CDR3 has 15 residues. CDR1 and CDR2 (germline): SNHLY, FYNNEI.

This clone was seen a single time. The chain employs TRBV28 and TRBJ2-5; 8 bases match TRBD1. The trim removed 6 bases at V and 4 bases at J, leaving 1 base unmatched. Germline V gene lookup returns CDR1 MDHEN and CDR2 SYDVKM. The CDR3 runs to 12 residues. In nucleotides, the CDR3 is TGTGCCAGCAGGGACAGGGCAGAGACCCAGTACTTC. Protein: CASRDRAETQYF.

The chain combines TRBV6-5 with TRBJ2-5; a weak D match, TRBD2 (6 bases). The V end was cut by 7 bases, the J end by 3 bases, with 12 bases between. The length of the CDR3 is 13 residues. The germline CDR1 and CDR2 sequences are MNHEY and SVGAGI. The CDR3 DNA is TGTGCCAGCAAGGAGGGGATGAAAGAGACCCAGTACTTC. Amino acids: CASKEGMKETQYF.